The text below deals with one T cell receptor beta chain. Its target is not known. A marrow graft followed busulfan-fludarabine conditioning, with cyclophosphamide on days +3 and +4. This entry belongs to a study of T cells after posttransplantation cyclophosphamide. Points from the study as a whole: TRB overlap between skin or GI tissue T cells and blood was limited. Later blood repertoires were often dominated by clones from the donor CD8+ memory compartment. TRB clonality was highly associated with recipient CMV seropositivity and reactivation.

Using immunoSEQ multiplex PCR, the repertoire was profiled, and TCRdb retains in-frame clones only, with some absent. The profile shows tens of thousands of clones, 80% to 95% of them singletons. Trimming at V came to 4 bases and at J to 6 bases, leaving 7 bases not matched to a gene. Germline lookup yields CDR1 SGHKS and CDR2 YYEKEE (reference sequence). This CDR3 has 14 amino acids. This chain links TRBV5-5 with TRBJ2-1; 7 nucleotides match TRBD2. The receptor's source is a male patient between 60 and 69 years old who received an allogeneic stem cell transplant from a related donor and was CMV-positive. A share of the T cells may be of graft donor origin. Sequenced here: PBMCs, sampled just over 60 days after allogeneic stem cell transplant with posttransplant cyclophosphamide. The CDR3 region has the DNA TGTGCCAGCAGCAACCGGGACTACAGCAATGAGCAGTTCTTC. Its protein is CASSNRDYSNEQFF.